This T cell receptor beta chain appears in the sequencing data of a study of blood T cells in healthy people across ages. Findings of the study overall: Considered underestimates were the diversity estimates obtained from one million T cells.

This CDR3 has 13 amino acids. From germline, CDR1 is DFQATT and CDR2 SNEGSKA (reference sequence). Trimming removed 5 bases from V and 6 bases from J, with 13 bases in between. Comment on this clonotype: Its antigen is not known.

Next came a second PCR, run for about 6 to 12 cycles, which used a sample-barcoded 5' primer along with a J-beta primer mix. The yield of each sample was at least 2.5 million CDR3-containing paired-end reads. In TCRdb, the 5' RACE reads were re-called with MiXCR into one record per CDR3 protein. Of about 670,000 distinct CDR3 sequences listed, roughly 41% were seen once; the top ten hold around 30%. Investigators took about 9.4 milliliters of peripheral blood from every donor. The chain has TRBV20-1 and TRBJ1-4; perhaps TRBD1 as D (5 bases). This receptor was identified in an elderly man in good health. The sequenced sample was blood. The DNA for the CDR3 is TGCAGTGCTGGGGACCGGCGATATGAAAAACTGTTTTTT. Amino acids: CSAGDRRYEKLFF.